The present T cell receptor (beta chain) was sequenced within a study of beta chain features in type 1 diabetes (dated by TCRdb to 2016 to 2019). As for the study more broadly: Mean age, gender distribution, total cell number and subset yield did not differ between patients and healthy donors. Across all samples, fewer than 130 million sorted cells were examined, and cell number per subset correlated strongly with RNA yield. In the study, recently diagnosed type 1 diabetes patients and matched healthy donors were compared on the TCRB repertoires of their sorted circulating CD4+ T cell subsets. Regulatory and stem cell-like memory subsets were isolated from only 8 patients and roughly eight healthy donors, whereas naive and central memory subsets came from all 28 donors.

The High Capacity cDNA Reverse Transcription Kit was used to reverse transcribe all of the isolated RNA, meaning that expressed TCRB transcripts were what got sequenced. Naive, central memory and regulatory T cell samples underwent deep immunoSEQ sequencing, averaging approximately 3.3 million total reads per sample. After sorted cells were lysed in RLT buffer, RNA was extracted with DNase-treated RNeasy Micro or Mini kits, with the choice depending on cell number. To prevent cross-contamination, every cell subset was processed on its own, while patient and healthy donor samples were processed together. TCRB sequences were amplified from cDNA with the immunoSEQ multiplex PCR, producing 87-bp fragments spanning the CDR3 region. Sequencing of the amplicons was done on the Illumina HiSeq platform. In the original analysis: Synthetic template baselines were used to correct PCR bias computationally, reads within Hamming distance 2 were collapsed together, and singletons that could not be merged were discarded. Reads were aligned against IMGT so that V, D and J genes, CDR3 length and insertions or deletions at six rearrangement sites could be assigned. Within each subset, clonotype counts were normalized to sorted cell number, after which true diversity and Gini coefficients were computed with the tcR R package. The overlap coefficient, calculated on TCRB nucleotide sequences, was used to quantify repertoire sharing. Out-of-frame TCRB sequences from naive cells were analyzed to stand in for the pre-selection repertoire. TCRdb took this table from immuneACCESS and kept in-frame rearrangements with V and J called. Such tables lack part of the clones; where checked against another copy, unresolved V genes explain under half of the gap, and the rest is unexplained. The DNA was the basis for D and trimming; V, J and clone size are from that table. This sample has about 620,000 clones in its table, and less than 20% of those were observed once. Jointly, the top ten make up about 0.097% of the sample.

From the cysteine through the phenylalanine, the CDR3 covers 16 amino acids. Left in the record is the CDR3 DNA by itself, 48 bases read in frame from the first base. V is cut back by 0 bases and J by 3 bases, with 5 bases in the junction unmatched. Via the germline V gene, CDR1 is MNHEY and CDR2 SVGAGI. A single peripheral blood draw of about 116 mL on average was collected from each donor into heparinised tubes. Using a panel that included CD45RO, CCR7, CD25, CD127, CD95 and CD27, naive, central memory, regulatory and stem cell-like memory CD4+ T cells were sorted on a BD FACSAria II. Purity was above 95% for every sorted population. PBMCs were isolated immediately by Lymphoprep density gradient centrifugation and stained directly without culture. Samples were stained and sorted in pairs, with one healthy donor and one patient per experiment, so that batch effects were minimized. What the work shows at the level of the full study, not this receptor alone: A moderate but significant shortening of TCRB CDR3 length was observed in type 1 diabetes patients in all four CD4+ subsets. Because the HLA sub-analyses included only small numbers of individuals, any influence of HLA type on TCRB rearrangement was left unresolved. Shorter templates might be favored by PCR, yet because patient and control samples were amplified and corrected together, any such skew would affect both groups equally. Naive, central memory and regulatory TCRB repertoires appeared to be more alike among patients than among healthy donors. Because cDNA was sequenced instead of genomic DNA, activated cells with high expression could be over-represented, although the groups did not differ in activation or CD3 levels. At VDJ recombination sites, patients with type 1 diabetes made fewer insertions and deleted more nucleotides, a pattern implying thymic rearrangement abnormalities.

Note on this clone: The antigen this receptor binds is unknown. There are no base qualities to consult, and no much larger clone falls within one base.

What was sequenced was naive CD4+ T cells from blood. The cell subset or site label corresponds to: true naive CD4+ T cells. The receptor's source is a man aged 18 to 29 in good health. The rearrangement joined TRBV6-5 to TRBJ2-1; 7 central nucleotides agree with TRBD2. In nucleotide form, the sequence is TGTGCCAGCAGTTACTCGGGGGGAGGGGTCTACAATGAGCAGTTCTTC. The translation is CASSYSGGGVYNEQFF.